This T cell receptor beta chain was identified in a study of OX40 agonist ivuxolimab in advanced cancers. Study-level background: Patients in the trial were receiving intravenous ivuxolimab every 2 weeks, at doses of 0.01 to 10 mg/kg.

Blood draws occurred at baseline, cycle 4 day 1, and cycle 7 day 1. Concerning this clone itself: The target antigen is unknown.

There are 13 residues in the CDR3. Trimming took off 0 bases at V and 6 bases at J, with 9 bases between the two ends. Per the germline V gene, CDR1 is MNHEY and CDR2 is SMNVEV (reference sequence). Libraries were prepared by immunoSEQ multiplex PCR; TCRdb keeps only in-frame clonotypes and omits some of them. The sample has some 68,000 clones; about 89% are singletons. Study findings and constraints: Also showing low normalized T-cell clonal expansion were some of the nonresponders. Blood T cells, both CD4+ and CD8+, expanded clonally by week 6 at 0.1 to 3.0 mg/kg.

This chain links TRBV27 with TRBJ2-7; D uncertain. The sequences come from CD4+ or CD8+ T cells sorted from blood, collected in a trial of the OX40 agonist ivuxolimab. This receptor was identified in an adult with an advanced solid tumor such as melanoma, head and neck, liver or kidney cancer. The CDR3 nucleotides read TGTGCCAGCAGTTTATCGATAGCTGGCGAGCAGTACTTC. Its protein is CASSLSIAGEQYF.